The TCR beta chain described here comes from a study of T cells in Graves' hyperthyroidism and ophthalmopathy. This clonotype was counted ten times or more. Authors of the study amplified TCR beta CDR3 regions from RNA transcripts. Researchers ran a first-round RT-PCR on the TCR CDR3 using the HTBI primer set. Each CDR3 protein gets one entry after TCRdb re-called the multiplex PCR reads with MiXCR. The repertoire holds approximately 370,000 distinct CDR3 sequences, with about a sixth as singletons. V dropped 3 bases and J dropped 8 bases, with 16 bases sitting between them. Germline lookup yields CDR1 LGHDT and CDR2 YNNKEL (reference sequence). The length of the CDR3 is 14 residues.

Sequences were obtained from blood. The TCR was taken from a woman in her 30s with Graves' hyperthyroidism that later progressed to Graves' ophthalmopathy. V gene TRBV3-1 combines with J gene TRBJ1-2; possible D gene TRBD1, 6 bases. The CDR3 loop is CASSHNLGARGYTF. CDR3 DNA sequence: TGTGCCAGCAGCCATAATCTGGGGGCCCGGGGCTACACCTTC.